This T cell receptor beta chain was recovered during a study of shared clonotypes between healthy human individuals. Across the study: The donor pool was made up of two women and three men aged 18 to 49. Study conclusions and caveats: Relative to their counterparts shared across all four donors, non-shared clonotypes exhibited diminished generation probabilities. Large sequencing depth failed to make sorted-subset sequencing complete, rarefaction showed. Naive subsets usually exceeded memory subsets in estimated richness.

V was clipped by 3 bases and J by 1 base, with 14 bases between them. Germline V gene data show CDR1 as LNHDA and CDR2 as SQIVND (reference sequence). This CDR3 is 16 amino acids long. The protocol was immunoSEQ multiplex PCR, while the TCRdb copy is restricted to in-frame clones and leaves out a portion. This table has 600,000 to 750,000 clones, roughly 78% appearing once. Only a few counts were recorded for this clone. Its antigen is as yet unknown. This sequence joins TRBV19 and TRBJ2-3; unclear D gene. Specimen: memory CD4+ T cells sorted from blood. Subset denoted: CD45RA-negative fraction. This clonotype was sampled from a woman aged 30 to 39 in good health. The CDR3 loop reads CASSICRYSCTDTQYF. CDR3 nucleotide sequence: TGTGCCAGTAGTATCTGCCGGTACAGCTGCACAGATACGCAGTATTTT.